The 13 T cell receptor beta chains presented below share a single source sample, sequenced in a study of regulatory T cells in long-lasting Graves disease (dated by TCRdb to the early 2020s). The library was obtained by multiplex PCR. The sequencer was an Illumina HiSeq 4000. TCR beta libraries were built with iRepertoire HTBI primers and Arm-PCR amplification of CDR3 regions. Starting from the raw public reads, TCRdb applied fastp trimming at Q25, assembled clones with MiXCR and retained in-frame beta chains. Entries that share a CDR3 protein sequence are merged under the most common genes and DNA. This sample holds hundreds of thousands of distinct CDR3 sequences; 16% were observed only once. Together, the top ten hold 30% of the sample. Read against the paper, the sample's time point label means: newly diagnosed GD, antithyroid drugs for less than 3 months. RNA was extracted from PBMCs in TRIzol for both TCR sequencing and RNA sequencing.

This sample was shared with a second study, whose subject was T cells in Graves' hyperthyroidism and ophthalmopathy.

Specimen: peripheral blood mononuclear cells (PBMCs), collected at new diagnosis, from a patient treated with antithyroid drugs. These receptors were obtained from a man aged 35-49 years with Graves disease. Donor details come from another sample of the same person, matched by shared clones.

This clonotype was recorded many times. V usage is TRBV5-1 and J usage is TRBJ1-2; D is unclear. This CDR3 is built from 13 residues. V was pared by 4 bases and J by 8 bases, with 15 bases between. The germline V gene has CDR1 SGHRS and CDR2 YFSETQ. CDR3 nucleotides: TGCGCCAGCAGCCCCGGGTATGGCGGGGGCTACACCTTC. It encodes CASSPGYGGGYTF.

Of note for this clonotype: A much larger clonotype is one base distant, so this may be a read error. CDR3 residues: CATSDLRSAAQETLYF. In DNA, the CDR3 is TGTGCCACCAGTGATTTGCGGTCGGCGGCTCAAGAGACCCTGTACTTC. J is TRBJ2-5 and V is TRBV24-1; D gene ambiguous. The CDR3 totals 16 residues. Germline-derived CDR1 and CDR2 are KGHDR and SFDVKD.

This clonotype was detected ten times or more. The chain links TRBV9 to TRBJ2-3; maybe TRBD2 (5 bases). The CDR3 consists of 12 residues. V was pared by 7 bases and J by 8 bases, with 14 bases between. Germline lookup yields CDR1 SGDLS and CDR2 YYNGEE. The CDR3 here is CASATGSATQYF. CDR3 coding DNA: TGTGCCAGCGCGACGGGGTCAGCTACGCAGTATTTT.

The rearrangement links TRBV24-1 to TRBJ2-3; D gene ambiguous. In germline, CDR1 is KGHDR, CDR2 SFDVKD. V lost 7 bases, J lost 3 bases, and 7 bases lay in between. The CDR3 totals 12 residues. The CDR3 bases are TGTGCCACCAGGGGCGAAACAGATACGCAGTATTTT. It translates to CATRGETDTQYF.

This clonotype has just a few counts. This chain links TRBV27 with TRBJ2-3, with 8 bases lining up with TRBD1. CDR3 length: 15 amino acids. In germline, CDR1 is MNHEY, CDR2 SMNVEV (reference sequence). V dropped 5 bases and J dropped 3; count of bases not matched to a gene: 7. CDR3 in DNA: TGTGCCAGCAGTCTAACAGGGGGGTGGACAGATACGCAGTATTTT. Its translation: CASSLTGGWTDTQYF.

The gene calls are TRBV12-3 or TRBV12-4 and TRBJ1-2; unclear D gene. The CDR3 is 14 amino acids. Trimming removed 0 bases at V and 8 bases at J, with 13 bases between. The CDR3 protein is CASSLATQSGGYTF. The CDR3 DNA sequence: TGTGCCAGCAGTTTAGCAACTCAATCAGGAGGCTACACCTTC.

This clonotype has ten or more counts. The V gene is TRBV20-1, the J gene TRBJ2-5; no clear D gene. Trimming shortened V by 0 bases and J by 2 bases, and 10 bases separated the two germline ends. Germline CDR1 and CDR2: DFQATT and SNEGSKA (reference sequence). CDR3 size: 14 residues. The CDR3 sequence is CSARDRHGQETQYF. The CDR3, as DNA: TGCAGTGCTAGAGATCGGCACGGACAAGAGACCCAGTACTTC.

The sample holds many counts of this clonotype. V gene TRBV29-1 combines with J gene TRBJ2-3, with 11 bases fitting TRBD2. V lost 3 bases to trimming and J lost 6 bases; unmatched junction nucleotides: 5. The CDR3 contains 14 residues. The germline V gene encodes CDR1 SQVTM and CDR2 ANQGSEA. In DNA form, the CDR3 reads TGCAGCGTTGACCGTAGCGGGGGGGCCGATACGCAGTATTTT. Protein: CSVDRSGGADTQYF.

The sample holds many counts of this clonotype. This chain connects TRBV7-3 to TRBJ2-5; 9 nucleotides match TRBD1. The V segment lost 0 bases and the J segment 5 bases; nucleotides outside the gene matches: 4. Germline lookup yields CDR1 SGHTA and CDR2 FQGTGA. CDR3 length: 15 amino acids. The CDR3 DNA follows: TGTGCCAGCAGCTTAACGACAGGGGGAGGTGAGACCCAGTACTTC. It is translated as CASSLTTGGGETQYF. The full variable domain, rest sourced from reference TRBV7-3 and TRBJ2-5, is GAGVSQTPSNKVTEKGKYVELRCDPISGHTALYWYRQSLGQGPEFLIYFQGTGAADDSGLPNDRFFAVRPEGSVSTLKIQRTERGDSAVYLCASSLTTGGGETQYFGPGTRLLVL.

This clonotype showed up many times. The chain is built from TRBV11-3 and TRBJ2-1; perhaps D is TRBD1 or TRBD2 (6 bases each). The germline gives CDR1 SGHNT, CDR2 YENEEA. This CDR3 spans 17 amino acids. The V and J ends lost 1 base and 4 bases respectively, with 17 bases between them. The CDR3 nucleotides read TGTGCCAGCAGCTTAGCGGGGGCCTCATCGTTTTACAATGAGCAGTTCTTC. Its translation is CASSLAGASSFYNEQFF.

This clonotype was observed many times. V usage is TRBV18 and J usage is TRBJ2-7, with D unresolved. There are 14 residues in the CDR3. The V gene lost 3 bases and the J gene lost 5 bases, with 14 bases spanning the gap. Germline V gene data show CDR1 as KGHSH and CDR2 as LQKENI. CDR3 in DNA: TGTGCCAGCTCACCGTCGGCCGGTGTTGACGAGCAGTACTTC. It encodes CASSPSAGVDEQYF. Based on the CDR3 plus reference TRBV18 and TRBJ2-7, the full variable domain is NAGVMQNPRHLVRRRGQEARLRCSPMKGHSHVYWYRQLPEEGLKFMVYLQKENIIDESGMPKERFSAEFPKEGPSILRIQQVVRGDSAAYFCASSPSAGVDEQYFGPGTRLTVT.

The chain uses TRBV30 and TRBJ2-7; D gene uncertain. Trimming took off 3 bases at V and 2 bases at J, with 11 bases between the two ends. Germline V gene lookup returns CDR1 GTSNPN and CDR2 SVGIG (reference sequence). The length of the CDR3 is 13 residues. In nucleotides, the CDR3 is TGTGCCTGGAGCTCGGAATCCCCCTACGAGCAGTACTTC. As protein: CAWSSESPYEQYF.

The J gene is TRBJ2-1, the V gene TRBV20-1, with TRBD2 matching over 8 bases. The CDR3 has 14 amino acids. The germline V gene has CDR1 DFQATT and CDR2 SNEGSKA (reference sequence). With V trimmed by 8 bases and J by 4 bases, 10 bases remained unmatched. The CDR3 sequence is CSTSRGDSYNEQFF. CDR3 DNA sequence: TGCAGTACGTCGCGGGGGGACTCTTACAATGAGCAGTTCTTC.